This section outlines one T cell receptor beta chain sequence together with its context. The antigen is unknown. Trimming shortened V by 1 base and J by 5 bases, and 17 bases separated the two germline ends. The germline gives CDR1 LGHDT, CDR2 YNNKEL (reference sequence). CDR3 length: 17 amino acids. The repertoire was sequenced with immunoSEQ multiplex PCR; TCRdb's copy has only in-frame clones and lacks some. The profile covers about 150,000 clones, with 75% to 90% appearing a single time and 6.5% to 7% taken by the ten largest. This sample was taken from a study of T cell responses to AZD1222 COVID-19 vaccine. Study-wide findings and caveats: Females outnumbered males among donors, who were mostly white British; clonal diversity was possibly underestimated.

The TCR comes from an adult in good health. The material sequenced was peripheral blood, taken on day 0 of AZD1222 vaccination. The rearrangement links TRBV3-1 (or the pseudogene TRBV3-2) to TRBJ1-4, with D hard to call. The CDR3 coding sequence is TGTGCCAGCAGCCAAGTAGACATTCAAGGGCTCAATGAAAAACTGTTTTTT. Translation: CASSQVDIQGLNEKLFF.